Each of the 2 T cell receptor beta chains below was sequenced from the same sample in a study of shared clonotypes between healthy human individuals (TCRdb year 2020). The method was the immunoSEQ multiplex PCR assay. TCRdb's version of the immuneACCESS table is confined to in-frame rearrangements and falls short of the full clone set. An unresolved V gene accounts for under half of the shortfall where checked; the remainder is of unknown origin. In all, the sample holds some 2,400,000 clones, and approximately 96% of those were seen once. Roughly 0.13% of the sample goes to the ten largest clones. Material for sequencing was naive CD4+ T cells sorted from blood. In light of the paper, this sample's cell subset or site label describes: CD45RA+ positively selected. These receptors came from a man younger than 30 in good health.

This chain uses TRBV30 with TRBJ2-3, with D possibly being TRBD1 (5 bases). The CDR3 runs to 12 residues. Germline values: CDR1 GTSNPN, CDR2 SVGIG (reference sequence). CDR3 amino acids: CAVGHGTDTQYF. CDR3 sequence (DNA): TGTGCTGTCGGACACGGCACAGATACGCAGTATTTT.

The J gene is TRBJ2-5, the V gene TRBV30, with a possible D match to TRBD1 (6 bases). V was cut by 0 bases and J by 4 bases, with 15 bases left in between. The germline V gene has CDR1 GTSNPN and CDR2 SVGIG (reference sequence). The CDR3 is made up of 15 amino acids. The CDR3 is CAWSVQGVEVETQYF. The DNA of the CDR3 is TGTGCCTGGAGTGTACAGGGAGTCGAAGTAGAGACCCAGTACTTC.